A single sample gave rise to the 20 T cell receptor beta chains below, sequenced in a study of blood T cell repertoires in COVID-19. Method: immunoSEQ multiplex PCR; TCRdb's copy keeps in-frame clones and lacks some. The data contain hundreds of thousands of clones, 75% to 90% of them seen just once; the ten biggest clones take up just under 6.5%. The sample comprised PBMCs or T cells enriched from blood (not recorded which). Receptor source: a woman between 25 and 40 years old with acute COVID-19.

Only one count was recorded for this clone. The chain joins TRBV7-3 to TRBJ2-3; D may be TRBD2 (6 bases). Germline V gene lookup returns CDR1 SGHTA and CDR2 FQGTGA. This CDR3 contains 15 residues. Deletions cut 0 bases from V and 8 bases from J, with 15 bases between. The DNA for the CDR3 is TGTGCCAGCAGCTTAACGGGGGAAGGGGAGGCTACGCAGTATTTT. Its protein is CASSLTGEGEATQYF.

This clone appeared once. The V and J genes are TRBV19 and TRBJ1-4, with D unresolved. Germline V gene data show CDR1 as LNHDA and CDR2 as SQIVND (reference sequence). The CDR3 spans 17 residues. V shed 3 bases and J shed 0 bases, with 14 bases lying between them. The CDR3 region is CASSIRLGGATNEKLFF. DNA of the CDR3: TGTGCCAGTAGTATCCGCCTGGGAGGTGCAACTAATGAAAAACTGTTTTTT.

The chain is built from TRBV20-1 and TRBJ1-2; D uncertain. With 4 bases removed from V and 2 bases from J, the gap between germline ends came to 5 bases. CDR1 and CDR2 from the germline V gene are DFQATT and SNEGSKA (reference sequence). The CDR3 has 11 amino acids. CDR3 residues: CSANQNYGYTF. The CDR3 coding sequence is TGCAGTGCTAACCAGAACTATGGCTACACCTTC.

The CDR3 region is CASTTTGAPYGYTF. The CDR3, as DNA: TGTGCCAGTACTACGACAGGTGCTCCCTATGGCTACACCTTC. The gene calls are TRBV6-5 and TRBJ1-2; TRBD1 is a possible D gene (6 bases). Per the germline V gene, CDR1 is MNHEY and CDR2 is SVGAGI. The CDR3 is 14 amino acids. Deletions cut 9 bases from V and 4 bases from J, with 18 bases between.

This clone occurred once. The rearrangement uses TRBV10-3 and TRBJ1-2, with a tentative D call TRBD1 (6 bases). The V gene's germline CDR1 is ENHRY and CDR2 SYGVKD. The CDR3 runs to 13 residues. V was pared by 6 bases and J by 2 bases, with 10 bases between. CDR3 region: CAISLQGNYGYTF. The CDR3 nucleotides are TGTGCCATCAGCCTACAGGGAAACTATGGCTACACCTTC.

CDR3 loop: CASSPRSGAFSNEQFF. CDR3 DNA: TGTGCCAGCAGCCCAAGGTCAGGGGCCTTCTCCAATGAGCAGTTCTTC. The chain recombines TRBV5-4 with TRBJ2-1, with D perhaps matching TRBD1 (6 bases). Between the trimmed V and J ends, which lost 4 bases and 6 bases, there was a span of 20 bases. Germline loops: CDR1 SGHNT, CDR2 YYREEE (reference sequence). The CDR3 length is 16 residues.

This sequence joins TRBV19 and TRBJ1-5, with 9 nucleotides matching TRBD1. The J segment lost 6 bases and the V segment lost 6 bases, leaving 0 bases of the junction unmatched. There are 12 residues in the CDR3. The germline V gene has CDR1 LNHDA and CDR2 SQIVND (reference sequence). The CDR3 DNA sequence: TGTGCCAGTAGGACAGGGGGTCAGCCCCAGCATTTT. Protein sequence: CASRTGGQPQHF.

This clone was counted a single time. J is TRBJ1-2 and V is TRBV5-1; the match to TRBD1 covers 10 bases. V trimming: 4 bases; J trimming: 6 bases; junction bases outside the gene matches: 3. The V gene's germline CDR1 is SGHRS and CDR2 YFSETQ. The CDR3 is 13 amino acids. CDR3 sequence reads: CASSKDRGDGYTF. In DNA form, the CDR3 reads TGCGCCAGCAGCAAGGACAGGGGGGATGGCTACACCTTC.

CDR3 coding DNA: TGTGCCAGCATACCGGACAATAATTCACCCCTCCACTTT. Its protein product is CASIPDNNSPLHF. The chain couples TRBV2 to TRBJ1-6, with D perhaps TRBD1 (5 bases). V lost 7 bases, J lost 5 bases, and 9 bases lay in between. CDR1 and CDR2 from the germline V gene are SNHLY and FYNNEI. This CDR3 comprises 13 residues. The full variable domain, rest sourced from reference TRBV2 and TRBJ1-6, is EPEVTQTPSHQVTQMGQEVILRCVPISNHLYFYWYRQILGQKVEFLVSFYNNEISEKSEIFDDQFSVERPDGSNFTLKIRSTKLEDSAMYFCASIPDNNSPLHFGNGTRLTVT.

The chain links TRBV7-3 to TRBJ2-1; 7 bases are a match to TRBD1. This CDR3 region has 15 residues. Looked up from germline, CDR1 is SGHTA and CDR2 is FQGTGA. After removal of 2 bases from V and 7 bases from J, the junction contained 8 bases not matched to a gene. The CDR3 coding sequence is TGTGCCAGCAGCTTATTTGGGCAGGACAGGAATGAGCAGTTCTTC. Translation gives CASSLFGQDRNEQFF.

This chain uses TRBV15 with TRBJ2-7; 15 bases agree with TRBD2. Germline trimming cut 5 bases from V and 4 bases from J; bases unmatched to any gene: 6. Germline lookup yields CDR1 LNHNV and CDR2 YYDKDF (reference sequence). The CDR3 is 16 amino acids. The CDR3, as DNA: TGTGCCACCAGCGCCCGCGGGACTAGCGGGAGGTACGAGCAGTACTTC. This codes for CATSARGTSGRYEQYF.

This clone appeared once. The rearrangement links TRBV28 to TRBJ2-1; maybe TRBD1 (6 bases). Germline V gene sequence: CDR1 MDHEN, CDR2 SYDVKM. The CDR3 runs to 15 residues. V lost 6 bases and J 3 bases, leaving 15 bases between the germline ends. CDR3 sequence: CASSHGQGLYNEQFF. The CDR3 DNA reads TGTGCCAGCAGCCACGGGCAGGGGCTCTACAATGAGCAGTTCTTC.

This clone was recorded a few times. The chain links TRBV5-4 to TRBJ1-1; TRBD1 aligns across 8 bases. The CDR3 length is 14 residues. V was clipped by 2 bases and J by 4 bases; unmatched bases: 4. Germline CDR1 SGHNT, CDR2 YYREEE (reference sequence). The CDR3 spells CASSFAGGVTEAFF. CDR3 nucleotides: TGTGCCAGCAGCTTTGCAGGGGGCGTCACTGAAGCTTTCTTT. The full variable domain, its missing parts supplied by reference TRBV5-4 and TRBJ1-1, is ETGVTQSPTHLIKTRGQQVTLRCSSQSGHNTVSWYQQALGQGPQFIFQYYREEENGRGNFPPRFSGLQFPNYSSELNVNALELDDSALYLCASSFAGGVTEAFFGQGTRLTVV.

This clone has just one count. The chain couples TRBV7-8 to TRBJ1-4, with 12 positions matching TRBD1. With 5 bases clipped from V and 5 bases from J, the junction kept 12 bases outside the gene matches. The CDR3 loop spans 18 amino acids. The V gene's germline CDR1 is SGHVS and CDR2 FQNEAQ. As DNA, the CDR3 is TGTGCCAGCAGCCAACGGCCGGGACAGGGGGCGCCCAATGAAAAACTGTTTTTT. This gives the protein CASSQRPGQGAPNEKLFF.

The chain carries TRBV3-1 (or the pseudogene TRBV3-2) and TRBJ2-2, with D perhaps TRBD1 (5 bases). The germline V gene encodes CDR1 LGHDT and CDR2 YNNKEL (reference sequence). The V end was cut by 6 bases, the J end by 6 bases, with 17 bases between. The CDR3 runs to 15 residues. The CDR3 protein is CASRPGWSGPGELFF. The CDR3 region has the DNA TGTGCCAGCAGACCAGGGTGGTCAGGGCCCGGGGAGCTGTTTTTT.

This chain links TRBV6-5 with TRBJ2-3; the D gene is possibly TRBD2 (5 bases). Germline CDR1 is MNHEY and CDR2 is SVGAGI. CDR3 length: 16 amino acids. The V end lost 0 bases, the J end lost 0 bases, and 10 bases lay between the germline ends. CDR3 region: CASSYSEVASTDTQYF. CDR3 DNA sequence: TGTGCCAGCAGTTACTCGGAGGTAGCTAGCACAGATACGCAGTATTTT.

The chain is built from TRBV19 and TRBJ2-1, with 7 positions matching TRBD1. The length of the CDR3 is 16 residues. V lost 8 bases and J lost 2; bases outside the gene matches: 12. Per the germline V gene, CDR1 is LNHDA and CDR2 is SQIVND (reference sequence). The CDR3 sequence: CASREWAGGPYNEQFF. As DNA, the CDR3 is TGTGCCAGTCGTGAGTGGGCAGGGGGACCCTACAATGAGCAGTTCTTC.

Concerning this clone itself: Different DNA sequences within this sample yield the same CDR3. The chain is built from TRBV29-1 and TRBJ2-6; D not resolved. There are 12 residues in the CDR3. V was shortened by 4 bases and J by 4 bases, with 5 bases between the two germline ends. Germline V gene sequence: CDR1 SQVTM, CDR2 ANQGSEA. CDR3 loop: CSVASGANVLTF. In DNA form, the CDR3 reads TGCAGCGTTGCAAGCGGGGCCAACGTCCTGACTTTC.

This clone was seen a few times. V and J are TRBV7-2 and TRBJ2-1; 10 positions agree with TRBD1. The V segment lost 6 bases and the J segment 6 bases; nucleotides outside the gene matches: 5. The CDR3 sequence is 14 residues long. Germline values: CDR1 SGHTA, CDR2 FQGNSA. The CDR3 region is CASRGTGVSNEQFF. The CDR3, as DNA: TGTGCCAGCAGGGGGACAGGGGTGAGCAATGAGCAGTTCTTC.

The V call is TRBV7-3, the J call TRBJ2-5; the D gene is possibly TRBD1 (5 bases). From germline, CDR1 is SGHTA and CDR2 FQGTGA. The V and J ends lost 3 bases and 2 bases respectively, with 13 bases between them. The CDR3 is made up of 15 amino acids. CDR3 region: CASSLGQGRQETQYF. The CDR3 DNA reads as TGTGCCAGCAGCTTGGGCCAGGGAAGGCAAGAGACCCAGTACTTC.